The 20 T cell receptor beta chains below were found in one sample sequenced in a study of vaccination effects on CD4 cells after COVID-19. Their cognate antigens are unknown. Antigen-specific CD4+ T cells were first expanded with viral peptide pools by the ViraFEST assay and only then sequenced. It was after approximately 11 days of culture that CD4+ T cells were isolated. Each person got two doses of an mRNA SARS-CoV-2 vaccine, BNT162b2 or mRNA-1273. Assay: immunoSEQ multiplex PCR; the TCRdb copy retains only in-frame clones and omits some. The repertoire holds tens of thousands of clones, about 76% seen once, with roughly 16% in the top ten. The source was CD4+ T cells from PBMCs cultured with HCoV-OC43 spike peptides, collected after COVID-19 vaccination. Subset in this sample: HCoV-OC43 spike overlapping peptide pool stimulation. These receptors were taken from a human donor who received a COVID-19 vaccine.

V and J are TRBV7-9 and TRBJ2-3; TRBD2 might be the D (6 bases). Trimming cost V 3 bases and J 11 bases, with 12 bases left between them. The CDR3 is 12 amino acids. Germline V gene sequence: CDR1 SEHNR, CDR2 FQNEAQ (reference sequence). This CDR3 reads CASSFLRDVQYF. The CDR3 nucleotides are TGTGCCAGCAGCTTTTTGCGGGATGTGCAGTATTTT.

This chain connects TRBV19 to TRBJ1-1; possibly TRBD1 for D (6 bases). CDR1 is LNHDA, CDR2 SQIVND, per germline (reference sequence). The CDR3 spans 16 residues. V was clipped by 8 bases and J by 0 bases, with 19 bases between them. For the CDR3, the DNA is TGTGCCAGTTCCGGCGTGGGGGGGCCGGTGAACACTGAAGCTTTCTTT. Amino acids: CASSGVGGPVNTEAFF.

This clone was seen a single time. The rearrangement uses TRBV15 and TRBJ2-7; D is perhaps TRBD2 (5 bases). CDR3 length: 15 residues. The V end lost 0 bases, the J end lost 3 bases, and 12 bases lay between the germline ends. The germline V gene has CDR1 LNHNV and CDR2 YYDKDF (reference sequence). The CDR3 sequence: CATSRDPGGYYEQYF. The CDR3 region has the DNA TGTGCCACCAGCAGAGACCCGGGCGGGTACTACGAGCAGTACTTC.

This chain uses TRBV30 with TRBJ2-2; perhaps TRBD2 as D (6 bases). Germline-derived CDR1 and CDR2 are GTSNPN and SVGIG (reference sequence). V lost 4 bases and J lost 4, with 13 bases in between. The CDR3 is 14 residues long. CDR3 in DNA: TGTGCCTGGAACCACGGCGGGGTCACCGGGGAGCTGTTTTTT. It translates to CAWNHGGVTGELFF.

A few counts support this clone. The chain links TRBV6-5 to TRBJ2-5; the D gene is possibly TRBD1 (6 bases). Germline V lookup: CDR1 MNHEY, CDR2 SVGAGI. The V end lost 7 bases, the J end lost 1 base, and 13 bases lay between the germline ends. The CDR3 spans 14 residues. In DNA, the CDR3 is TGTGCCAGCACCAGAACAGGGTTCCAAGAGACCCAGTACTTC. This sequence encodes CASTRTGFQETQYF.

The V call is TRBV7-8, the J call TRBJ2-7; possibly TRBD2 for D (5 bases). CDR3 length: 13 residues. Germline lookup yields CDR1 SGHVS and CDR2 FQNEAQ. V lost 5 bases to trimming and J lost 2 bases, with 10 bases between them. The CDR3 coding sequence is TGTGCCAGCAGCCCAAGACTACCCTACGAGCAGTACTTC. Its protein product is CASSPRLPYEQYF.

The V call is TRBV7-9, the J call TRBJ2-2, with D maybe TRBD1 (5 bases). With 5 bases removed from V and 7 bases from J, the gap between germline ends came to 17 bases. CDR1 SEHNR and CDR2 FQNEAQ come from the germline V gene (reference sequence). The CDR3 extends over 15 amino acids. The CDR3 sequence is CASSGLWGRGGELFF. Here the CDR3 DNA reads TGTGCCAGCAGCGGCCTTTGGGGCCGAGGCGGGGAGCTGTTTTTT.

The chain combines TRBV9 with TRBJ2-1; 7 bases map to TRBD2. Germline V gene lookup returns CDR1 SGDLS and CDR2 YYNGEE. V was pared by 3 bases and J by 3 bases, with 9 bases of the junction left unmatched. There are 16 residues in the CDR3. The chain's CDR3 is CASSETSGTVYNEQFF. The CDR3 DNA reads TGTGCCAGCAGCGAAACCAGCGGGACGGTCTACAATGAGCAGTTCTTC.

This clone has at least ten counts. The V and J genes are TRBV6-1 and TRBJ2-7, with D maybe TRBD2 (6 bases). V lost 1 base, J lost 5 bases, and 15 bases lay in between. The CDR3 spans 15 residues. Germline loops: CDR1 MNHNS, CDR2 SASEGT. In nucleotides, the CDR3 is TGTGCCAGCAGTGAAGTCCCGGGAGCAACCGACGAGCAGTACTTC. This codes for CASSEVPGATDEQYF.

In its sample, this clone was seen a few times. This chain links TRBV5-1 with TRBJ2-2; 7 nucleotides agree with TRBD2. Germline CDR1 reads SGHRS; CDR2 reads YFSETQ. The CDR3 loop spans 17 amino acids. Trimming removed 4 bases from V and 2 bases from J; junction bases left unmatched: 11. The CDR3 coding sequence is TGCGCCAGCAGCCTGCGACTAGCCTTATTTAACACCGGGGAGCTGTTTTTT. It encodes CASSLRLALFNTGELFF. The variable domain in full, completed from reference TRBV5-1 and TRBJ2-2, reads KAGVTQTPRYLIKTRGQQVTLSCSPISGHRSVSWYQQTPGQGLQFLFEYFSETQRNKGNFPGRFSGRQFSNSRSEMNVSTLELGDSALYLCASSLRLALFNTGELFFGEGSRLTVL.

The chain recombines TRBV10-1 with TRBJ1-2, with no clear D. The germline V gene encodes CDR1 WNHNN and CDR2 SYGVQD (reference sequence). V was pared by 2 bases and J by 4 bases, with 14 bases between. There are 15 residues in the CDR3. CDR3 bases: TGCGCCAGCAGTGAGGACAACTCCTTCGGCTATGGCTACACCTTC. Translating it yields CASSEDNSFGYGYTF.

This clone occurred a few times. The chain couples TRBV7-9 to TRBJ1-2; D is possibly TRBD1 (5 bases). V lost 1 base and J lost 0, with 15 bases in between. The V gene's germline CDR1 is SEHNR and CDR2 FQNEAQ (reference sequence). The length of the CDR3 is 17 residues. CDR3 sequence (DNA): TGTGCCAGCAGCTTAGATTACAGGCGACGAGCTAACTATGGCTACACCTTC. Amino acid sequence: CASSLDYRRRANYGYTF. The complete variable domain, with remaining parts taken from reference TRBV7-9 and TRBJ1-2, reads DTGVSQNPRHKITKRGQNVTFRCDPISEHNRLYWYRQTLGQGPEFLTYFQNEAQLEKSRLLSDRFSAERPKGSFSTLEIQRTEQGDSAMYLCASSLDYRRRANYGYTFGSGTRLTVV.

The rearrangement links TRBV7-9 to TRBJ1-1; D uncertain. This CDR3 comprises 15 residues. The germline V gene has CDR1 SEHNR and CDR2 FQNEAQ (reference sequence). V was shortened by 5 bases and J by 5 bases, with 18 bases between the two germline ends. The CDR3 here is CASSRSGGLGTEAFF. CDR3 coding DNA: TGTGCCAGCAGCCGATCAGGAGGGTTGGGGACTGAAGCTTTCTTT.

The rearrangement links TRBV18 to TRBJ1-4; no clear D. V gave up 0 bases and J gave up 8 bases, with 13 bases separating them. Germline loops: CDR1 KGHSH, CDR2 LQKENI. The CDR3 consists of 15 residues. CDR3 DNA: TGTGCCAGCTCACCACCCAAACTTGGGCGGGAAAAACTGTTTTTT. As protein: CASSPPKLGREKLFF.

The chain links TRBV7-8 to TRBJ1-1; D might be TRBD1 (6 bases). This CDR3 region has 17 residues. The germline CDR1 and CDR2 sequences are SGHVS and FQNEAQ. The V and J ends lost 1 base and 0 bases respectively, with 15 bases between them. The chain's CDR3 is CASSLEVRGGMNTEAFF. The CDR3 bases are TGTGCCAGCAGCTTAGAGGTTAGGGGGGGAATGAACACTGAAGCTTTCTTT.

The CDR3 sequence is CASSSGQGYTEAFF. CDR3 coding DNA: TGTGCCAGCAGTTCCGGACAGGGCTATACTGAAGCTTTCTTT. This rearrangement joins TRBV6-6 to TRBJ1-1, with TRBD1 matching over 8 bases. CDR3 length: 14 amino acids. Trimming took 4 bases from V and 5 from J; bases not matched to a gene: 6. The germline V gene has CDR1 MNHNY and CDR2 SVGAGI (reference sequence).

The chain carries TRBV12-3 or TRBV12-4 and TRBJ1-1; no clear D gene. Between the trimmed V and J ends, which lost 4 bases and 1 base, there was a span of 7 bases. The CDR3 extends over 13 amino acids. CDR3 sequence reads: CASSSVGNTEAFF. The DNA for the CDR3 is TGTGCCAGCAGTTCGGTCGGGAACACTGAAGCTTTCTTT.

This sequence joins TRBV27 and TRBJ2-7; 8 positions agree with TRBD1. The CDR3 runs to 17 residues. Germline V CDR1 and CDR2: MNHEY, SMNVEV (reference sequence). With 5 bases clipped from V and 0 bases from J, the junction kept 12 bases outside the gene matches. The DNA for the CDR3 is TGTGCCAGCAGTCTTGAATCACCGGGACAGGACTCCTACGAGCAGTACTTC. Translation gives CASSLESPGQDSYEQYF.

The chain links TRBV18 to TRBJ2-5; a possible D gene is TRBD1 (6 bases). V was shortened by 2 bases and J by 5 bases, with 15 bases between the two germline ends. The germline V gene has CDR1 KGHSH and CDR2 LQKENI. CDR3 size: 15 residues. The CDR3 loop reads CASSPLGQGPETQYF. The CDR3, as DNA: TGTGCCAGCTCACCATTGGGCCAGGGGCCGGAGACCCAGTACTTC.

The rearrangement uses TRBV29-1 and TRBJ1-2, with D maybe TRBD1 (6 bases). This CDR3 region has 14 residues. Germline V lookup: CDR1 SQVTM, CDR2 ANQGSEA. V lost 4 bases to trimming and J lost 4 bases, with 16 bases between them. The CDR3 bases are TGCAGCGTTGTTGGTCGGGGGCGCAGCTATGGCTACACCTTC. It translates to CSVVGRGRSYGYTF.